The 16 T cell receptor beta chains in this list originate from one sample, sequenced in a study of Ad26.COV2.S vaccination and SARS-CoV-2 variants. Method: immunoSEQ multiplex PCR; TCRdb's copy keeps in-frame clones and lacks some. Of over 450,000 clones listed, roughly nine tenths were seen once; the top ten hold 1.5% to 2%. Sample treatment: about 20 received Ad26.COV2.S at low or high dose, single or two shots; about 5 received placebo; per-sample allocation not given. Collection of the samples took place on day 63 after the first injection of vaccine or placebo. The material sequenced was peripheral blood, taken in a trial of Ad26.COV2.S vaccine versus placebo. These receptors were collected from a person aged 18-60 years who received the Ad26.COV2.S COVID-19 vaccine or a placebo.

The genes are TRBV6-5 and TRBJ2-1; 10 bases are shared with TRBD2. Germline CDR1 MNHEY, CDR2 SVGAGI. V shed 6 bases, J shed 4 bases, and the junction held 6 bases outside the gene matches. There are 15 residues in the CDR3. Here the CDR3 DNA reads TGTGCCAGCAGGGCAGCGGGGGGGGTTTACAATGAGCAGTTCTTC. As protein: CASRAAGGVYNEQFF.

The genes are TRBV6-6 and TRBJ2-7; perhaps TRBD1 as D (5 bases). V lost 6 bases and J 3 bases, leaving 9 bases between the germline ends. CDR3 size: 12 residues. Looked up from germline, CDR1 is MNHNY and CDR2 is SVGAGI (reference sequence). The CDR3 region is CASSKGFYEQYF. The CDR3 DNA is TGTGCCAGCAGCAAGGGGTTCTACGAGCAGTACTTC.

V usage is TRBV6-6 and J usage is TRBJ1-6; TRBD1 agrees at 10 bases. Trimming removed 4 bases from V and 10 bases from J; junction bases left unmatched: 7. CDR3 length equals 15 residues. Germline assignment: CDR1 MNHNY and CDR2 SVGAGI (reference sequence). The CDR3 here is CASSSGTGVHSPLHF. In DNA, the CDR3 is TGTGCCAGCAGTTCTGGGACAGGGGTACACTCACCCCTCCACTTT.

The V gene is TRBV28, the J gene TRBJ1-2; D gene uncertain. This CDR3 contains 15 residues. Germline CDR1 reads MDHEN; CDR2 reads SYDVKM. The germline V and J ends were trimmed by 3 bases and 4 bases, with 15 bases remaining between them. CDR3 DNA sequence: TGTGCCAGCAGTTTGGTCCCCGCATTGGGCTATGGCTACACCTTC. It yields the protein CASSLVPALGYGYTF.

This clone was seen only once. The J gene is TRBJ2-1, the V gene TRBV9, with 7 bases fitting TRBD2. CDR1 SGDLS and CDR2 YYNGEE come from the germline V gene. Trimming cost V 3 bases and J 1 base; bases outside gene matches: 4. The CDR3 totals 15 residues. In DNA, the CDR3 is TGTGCCAGCAGCGAAACTAGCGAATCCTACAATGAGCAGTTCTTC. Protein product: CASSETSESYNEQFF.

The J gene is TRBJ2-3, the V gene TRBV5-1, with 10 positions matching TRBD2. Germline CDR1 is SGHRS and CDR2 is YFSETQ. Trimming cost V 4 bases and J 1 base; bases outside gene matches: 3. This CDR3 contains 15 residues. The CDR3 nucleotides read TGCGCCAGCAGCATAGCGGGAGGCCGCACAGATACGCAGTATTTT. Translating it yields CASSIAGGRTDTQYF.

The rearrangement uses TRBV5-4 and TRBJ2-2, with D hard to call. V was pared by 1 base and J by 4 bases, with 8 bases between. Germline-derived CDR1 and CDR2 are SGHNT and YYREEE (reference sequence). The CDR3 spans 14 residues. The CDR3 region is CASSLLGVTGELFF. CDR3 coding DNA: TGTGCCAGCAGCTTGCTAGGAGTCACCGGGGAGCTGTTTTTT.

J is TRBJ2-3 and V is TRBV7-2, with 10 bases lining up with TRBD2. This CDR3 has 16 residues. CDR1 is SGHTA, CDR2 FQGNSA, per germline. The V gene end was trimmed by 1 base and the J gene end by 6 bases; junction bases not matched to a gene: 7. CDR3 bases: TGTGCCAGCAGCTTAGTAGTAGCGGGAGGTGCGGATACGCAGTATTTT. It codes for CASSLVVAGGADTQYF.

J is TRBJ2-3 and V is TRBV7-2; D perhaps matches TRBD2 (5 bases). CDR1 is SGHTA, CDR2 FQGNSA, per germline. Trimming stripped 1 base from V and 1 base from J, with 9 bases between. There are 15 residues in the CDR3. CDR3 sequence: CASSLVGAGTDTQYF. In nucleotides, the CDR3 is TGTGCCAGCAGCTTAGTTGGAGCGGGCACAGATACGCAGTATTTT.

This clone was picked up a small number of times. The chain joins TRBV6-2 or TRBV6-3 to TRBJ1-4; 7 bases align to TRBD1. The CDR3 spans 15 residues. Germline CDR1 reads MNHEY; CDR2 reads SVGEGT. Trimming took 5 bases from V and 8 from J; bases not matched to a gene: 11. CDR3 residues: CASSQRQGGYEKLFF. The CDR3 region has the DNA TGTGCCAGCAGTCAAAGACAGGGTGGTTACGAAAAACTGTTTTTT.

The chain couples TRBV6-1 to TRBJ2-5, with D perhaps matching TRBD2 (6 bases). V lost 3 bases, J lost 2 bases, and 13 bases lay in between. CDR3 length: 15 residues. Germline loops: CDR1 MNHNS, CDR2 SASEGT. The CDR3 here is CASSDSGSTQETQYF. In DNA, the CDR3 is TGTGCCAGCAGTGACAGCGGGTCGACACAAGAGACCCAGTACTTC.

This chain connects TRBV28 to TRBJ1-2, with TRBD1 matching 7 bases. Germline CDR1 MDHEN, CDR2 SYDVKM. The CDR3 has 17 residues. Losses at the gene ends were 4 bases for V and 3 bases for J; bases not matched to a gene: 14. The CDR3 DNA is TGTGCCAGCAGTTCAACCTTTCCGACAGGGTCCGACTATGGCTACACCTTC. Its translation is CASSSTFPTGSDYGYTF.

This clone turned up a few times. J is TRBJ1-2 and V is TRBV6-2 or TRBV6-3; no firm D call. Trimming pared 7 bases from V and 4 bases from J, leaving 13 bases between. CDR1 and CDR2 (germline): MNHEY, SVGEGT. The CDR3 totals 13 residues. This CDR3 reads CASTPAGSYGYTF. Written as DNA, the CDR3 is TGTGCCAGCACCCCAGCCGGGTCCTATGGCTACACCTTC.

The V and J genes are TRBV4-1 and TRBJ1-5; tentative D call: TRBD1 (5 bases). The ends were cut back, 4 bases at V and 2 bases at J, with 9 bases in the middle. This CDR3 is built from 14 residues. In germline, CDR1 is MGHRA, CDR2 YSYEKL. Written as DNA, the CDR3 is TGCGCCAGCAGCCCATGGGGCGGCAATCAGCCCCAGCATTTT. It encodes CASSPWGGNQPQHF.

The V call is TRBV7-8, the J call TRBJ2-7; possibly TRBD2 for D (5 bases). CDR1 is SGHVS and CDR2 is FQNEAQ in the germline V gene. This CDR3 has 17 residues. The V gene lost 0 bases and the J gene lost 7 bases, with 22 bases spanning the gap. The DNA for the CDR3 is TGTGCCAGCAGCTTAGCGGACGGACTGACAATTATAGTGGAGCAGTACTTC. Its translation is CASSLADGLTIIVEQYF.

The CDR3 region is CAISEGTISYEQYF. As DNA, the CDR3 is TGTGCCATCAGTGAAGGGACAATCTCCTACGAGCAGTACTTC. The chain carries TRBV10-3 and TRBJ2-7, with a tentative D call TRBD1 (6 bases). The V and J ends lost 3 bases and 0 bases respectively, with 9 bases between them. The CDR3 spans 14 residues. Germline loops: CDR1 ENHRY, CDR2 SYGVKD.